This is a list of T cell receptor beta chains from one sample in a study of blood T cell repertoires in COVID-19. This table comes from immunoSEQ multiplex PCR, and its TCRdb copy is limited to in-frame clones, with some not included. The table shows about 440,000 clones, with 75% to 90% occurring only once. Sequencing was performed on peripheral blood. The origin of the receptors is a woman in her 30s with acute or convalescent COVID-19. Both conserved end residues are part of each CDR3. D genes are given only for firm matches. Not all rows give a size; the values are once, few, many and, for expanded clones, a class.

d_call	v_call	j_call	clone_size	cdr3_aa	cdr3_nt
TRBD1	TRBV7-9	TRBJ1-3	.	CASKITGVGNTIYF	TGTGCCAGCAAGATAACAGGGGTCGGAAACACCATATATTTT
.	TRBV9	TRBJ1-1	.	CASSPHSGGSTEAFF	TGTGCCAGCAGCCCTCACAGTGGTGGGAGCACTGAAGCTTTCTTT
TRBD1	TRBV10-3	TRBJ1-2	.	CAARQGATDGYTF	TGTGCCGCCAGACAGGGGGCCACGGATGGCTACACCTTC
.	TRBV30	TRBJ1-6	.	CASREARDSPLHF	TGTGCCTCCCGGGAAGCGAGGGATTCACCCCTCCACTTT
.	TRBV4-1	TRBJ2-7	once	CASSQPLRRDEQYF	TGCGCCAGCAGCCAACCCCTAAGGAGGGACGAGCAGTACTTC
TRBD2	TRBV24-1	TRBJ2-1	.	CATSRGGAYNEQFF	TGTGCCACCAGCCGGGGGGGGGCGTACAATGAGCAGTTCTTC
.	TRBV6-5	TRBJ2-7	.	CASTGTPYEQYF	TGTGCCAGCACTGGGACACCCTACGAGCAGTACTTC
.	TRBV19	TRBJ1-1	.	CASSVLLRGKAFF	TGTGCCAGTAGTGTACTACTACGGGGGAAAGCTTTCTTT
.	TRBV30	TRBJ1-2	.	CAWSVRGYYGYTF	TGTGCCTGGAGTGTACGGGGGTACTATGGCTACACCTTC
TRBD1	TRBV6-1	TRBJ1-1	.	CASSEWTGALPEAFF	TGTGCCAGCAGTGAATGGACAGGGGCCCTGCCTGAAGCTTTCTTT
TRBD1	TRBV5-6	TRBJ2-7	.	CASSLGQGLYEQYF	TGTGCCAGCAGCTTGGGACAGGGGTTATACGAGCAGTACTTC
.	TRBV7-3	TRBJ1-1	.	CASSSSGKDRNTEAFF	TGTGCCAGCAGCTCCTCGGGGAAGGACCGAAACACTGAAGCTTTCTTT
.	TRBV9	TRBJ1-2	.	CASSVALSPNYGYTF	TGTGCCAGCAGCGTAGCTCTGAGCCCGAACTATGGCTACACCTTC
.	TRBV5-3	TRBJ1-5	.	CARSSLEYSNQPQHF	TGTGCCAGAAGCTCACTAGAATATAGCAATCAGCCCCAGCATTTT
.	TRBV18	TRBJ2-3	.	CASSPDTAGTQYF	TGTGCCAGCTCACCAGACACCGCGGGTACGCAGTATTTT
.	TRBV24-1	TRBJ2-7	.	CATQSSRERPYEQYF	TGTGCCACCCAATCAAGCAGGGAACGTCCCTACGAGCAGTACTTC
TRBD2	TRBV29-1	TRBJ2-3	.	CSVTSGGPTDTQYF	TGCAGCGTTACTAGCGGGGGCCCCACAGATACGCAGTATTTT
.	TRBV6-5	TRBJ1-1	.	CAGSRERSTEAFF	TGTGCCGGTTCCAGGGAAAGGAGCACTGAAGCTTTCTTT